This T cell receptor beta chain came from a study of beta chain features in type 1 diabetes. Donors contributed one heparinised blood draw apiece, averaging about 120 mL. This clone was seen only a few times. Its antigen is not known. Since all of the isolated RNA was reverse transcribed, expressed TCRB transcripts were what got sequenced. Clones were sequenced by immunoSEQ multiplex PCR, and TCRdb holds only the in-frame ones, with some missing. The sample holds about 650,000 clones, around an eighth seen once. Findings and limits, study-wide: In all four CD4+ subsets, TCRB CDR3 length was significantly, moderately reduced in type 1 diabetes. Lower insertion and higher deletion counts appeared at VDJ junctions in type 1 diabetes patients. Naive, central memory and regulatory TCRB repertoires appeared more similar among patients than healthy donors.

J gave up 9 bases and V 5 bases, and 9 bases lay outside the gene matches. Per germline, CDR1 MNHGY and CDR2 SVAAGI. This CDR3 region has 14 residues. The sample was naive CD4+ T cells from blood. This chain uses TRBV6-9 with TRBJ1-5; TRBD1 matches 8 bases. This TCR was recovered from a man between 25 and 39 years old with type 1 diabetes. CDR3: CASSQGAQGGPQHF. The CDR3, as DNA: TGTGCCAGCAGTCAGGGGGCCCAGGGTGGGCCCCAGCATTTT.